A single sample gave rise to the 21 T cell receptor beta chains below, sequenced in a study of OX40 agonist ivuxolimab in advanced cancers. Sequencing used immunoSEQ multiplex PCR; TCRdb keeps in-frame clones, though not all of them. The profile shows tens of thousands of clones, 70% to 85% of them singletons. The sample consisted of CD4+ or CD8+ T cells sorted from blood, taken in a trial of the OX40 agonist ivuxolimab. All receptors come from an adult with an advanced solid tumor such as melanoma, head and neck, liver or kidney cancer.

The DNA for the CDR3 is TGTGCCAGCAGCGCACCATGGATAGATACGCAGTATTTT. As protein: CASSAPWIDTQYF. The chain links TRBV9 to TRBJ2-3; D is ambiguous. In germline, CDR1 is SGDLS, CDR2 YYNGEE. CDR3 length equals 13 residues. Trimming took off 3 bases at V and 5 bases at J, with 10 bases between the two ends. Full variable domain (remainder filled in from reference TRBV9 and TRBJ2-3): DSGVTQTPKHLITATGQRVTLRCSPRSGDLSVYWYQQSLDQGLQFLIQYYNGEERAKGNILERFSAQQFPDLHSELNLSSLELGDSALYFCASSAPWIDTQYFGPGTRLTVL.

This sequence joins TRBV5-1 and TRBJ2-3, with TRBD1 matching over 7 bases. The CDR3 has 16 amino acids. Germline CDR1 is SGHRS and CDR2 is YFSETQ. The V gene end was trimmed by 0 bases and the J gene end by 0 bases; junction bases not matched to a gene: 4. The CDR3 bases are TGCGCCAGCAGCTTGGATAAGACAGGGAGCACAGATACGCAGTATTTT. Translation gives CASSLDKTGSTDTQYF.

This clone came up a few times. The genes are TRBV11-3 and TRBJ2-5; 14 nucleotides match TRBD2. The CDR3 extends over 18 amino acids. Germline V lookup: CDR1 SGHNT, CDR2 YENEEA. V shed 1 base and J 4 bases; nucleotides not matched to a gene: 8. CDR3 nucleotides: TGTGCCAGCAGCTTAGGTGCGGGACTAGCGGGAGCGCGAGAGACCCAGTACTTC. Its translation: CASSLGAGLAGARETQYF.

The DNA of the CDR3 is TGTGCCAGCAGTTACTGGGGGCCAGGGGCTAACGATGAAGCTTTCTTT. It specifies CASSYWGPGANDEAFF. The rearrangement uses TRBV6-5 and TRBJ1-1; perhaps TRBD1 as D (6 bases). The ends were cut back, 1 base at V and 7 bases at J, with 19 bases in the middle. The CDR3 totals 16 residues. CDR1 is MNHEY, CDR2 SVGAGI, per germline.

This chain uses TRBV30 with TRBJ1-4; no clear D gene. The CDR3 sequence is 14 residues long. V was cut by 4 bases and J by 5 bases, with 14 bases left in between. CDR1 is GTSNPN, CDR2 SVGIG, per germline (reference sequence). CDR3: CAWTSGPVNEKLFF. The CDR3 nucleotides read TGTGCCTGGACCTCCGGGCCGGTGAATGAAAAACTGTTTTTT.

The gene calls are TRBV5-1 and TRBJ1-1, with a tentative D call TRBD1 (6 bases). Germline CDR1 and CDR2: SGHRS and YFSETQ. V was clipped by 0 bases and J by 10 bases, with 13 bases between them. This CDR3 has 13 amino acids. The CDR3 here is CASSLGYRAGAFF. The CDR3 DNA reads TGCGCCAGCAGCTTGGGGTACAGGGCTGGAGCTTTCTTT.

This clone occurred once. The genes are TRBV6-6 and TRBJ1-5, with a possible D match to TRBD1 (5 bases). Trimming stripped 7 bases from V and 7 bases from J, with 14 bases between. CDR1 and CDR2 from the germline V gene are MNHNY and SVGAGI (reference sequence). The CDR3 has 13 residues. The CDR3 coding sequence is TGTGCCAGCACCCGGGGGGGGGAACAGCCCCAGCATTTT. Protein: CASTRGGEQPQHF.

This clone turned up a few times. The J gene is TRBJ2-1, the V gene TRBV7-3; TRBD2 aligns across 9 bases. The CDR3 is 16 amino acids. The germline V gene has CDR1 SGHTA and CDR2 FQGTGA. V gave up 4 bases and J gave up 2 bases; unmatched junction bases: 6. The CDR3 DNA is TGTGCCAGCAGCTCGTCTAGCGGGGCAACCTACAATGAGCAGTTCTTC. This encodes CASSSSSGATYNEQFF.

The chain employs TRBV11-3 and TRBJ1-4, with D possibly TRBD1 on 6 matching bases. This CDR3 spans 14 amino acids. The ends were cut back, 5 bases at V and 7 bases at J, with 14 bases in the middle. Germline V lookup: CDR1 SGHNT, CDR2 YENEEA. Here the CDR3 DNA reads TGTGCCAGCAGCCGCGAGGGGGGTATTGAAAAACTGTTTTTT. Translation: CASSREGGIEKLFF.

The chain couples TRBV30 to TRBJ1-2, with TRBD1 matching over 9 bases. There are 15 residues in the CDR3. Unmatched junction bases numbered 8, after V lost 2 bases and J lost 4 bases. Germline-derived CDR1 and CDR2 are GTSNPN and SVGIG (reference sequence). Written as DNA, the CDR3 is TGTGCCTGGAGTTCAGGGACAGGGCCCTCCTATGGCTACACCTTC. Its translation: CAWSSGTGPSYGYTF. Full variable domain (rest looked up from reference TRBV30 and TRBJ1-2): SQTIHQWPATLVQPVGSPLSLECTVEGTSNPNLYWYRQAAGRGLQLLFYSVGIGQISSEVPQNLSASRPQDRQFILSSKKLLLSDSGFYLCAWSSGTGPSYGYTFGSGTRLTVV.

The rearrangement uses TRBV7-2 and TRBJ2-7, with 16 bases that match TRBD2. CDR3 length: 14 amino acids. Trimming took 4 bases from V and 9 from J; bases not matched to a gene: 3. Looked up from germline, CDR1 is SGHTA and CDR2 is FQGNSA. In DNA, the CDR3 is TGTGCCAGCAGCTCGGGACTAGCGGGAGGGGGGCAGTACTTC. This translates into CASSSGLAGGGQYF.

V usage is TRBV5-1 and J usage is TRBJ2-7; 9 positions match TRBD1. Germline V gene sequence: CDR1 SGHRS, CDR2 YFSETQ. The CDR3 length is 14 residues. Unmatched junction bases numbered 5, after V lost 4 bases and J lost 3 bases. CDR3 residues: CASSLGQGSYEQYF. The CDR3 nucleotides read TGCGCCAGCAGCCTGGGACAGGGAAGCTACGAGCAGTACTTC.

The chain is built from TRBV5-4 and TRBJ2-7, with a weak D call TRBD1 (5 bases). CDR3 length equals 14 residues. Germline assignment: CDR1 SGHNT and CDR2 YYREEE (reference sequence). V was cut by 0 bases and J by 0 bases, with 7 bases left in between. The CDR3 sequence: CASSLAGLSYEQYF. The DNA of the CDR3 is TGTGCCAGCAGCTTGGCAGGGCTCTCCTACGAGCAGTACTTC.

In its sample, this clone was seen a few times. The chain links TRBV7-2 to TRBJ1-5; the D is unclear. Trimming removed 1 base from V and 9 bases from J, with 7 bases in between. Germline V CDR1 and CDR2: SGHTA, FQGNSA. The CDR3 contains 12 residues. CDR3 nucleotide sequence: TGTGCCAGCAGCTTAGTAAATACGCCCCAGCATTTT. It translates to CASSLVNTPQHF.

The gene calls are TRBV19 and TRBJ2-7, with 10 bases lining up with TRBD1. The germline CDR1 and CDR2 sequences are LNHDA and SQIVND (reference sequence). CDR3 length: 16 amino acids. The trim removed 4 bases at V and 2 bases at J, leaving 8 bases unmatched. The CDR3 DNA reads as TGTGCCAGTAGTAGGGCAGGTGGACAGGGGGCCTACGAGCAGTACTTC. Encoded protein: CASSRAGGQGAYEQYF.

J is TRBJ1-4 and V is TRBV10-1; D not resolved. Per the germline V gene, CDR1 is WNHNN and CDR2 is SYGVQD (reference sequence). This CDR3 region has 14 residues. Trimming shortened V by 2 bases and J by 5 bases, and 9 bases separated the two germline ends. The CDR3 bases are TGCGCCAGCAGTGAGAGTACCAAAAATGAAAAACTGTTTTTT. This codes for CASSESTKNEKLFF.

The V call is TRBV7-9, the J call TRBJ2-3; 7 bases align to TRBD2. The CDR3 is made up of 15 amino acids. J was trimmed by 2 bases and V by 5 bases; bases with no gene match: 7. The germline gives CDR1 SEHNR, CDR2 FQNEAQ (reference sequence). DNA for the CDR3: TGTGCCAGCAGCCCTTCTAGCGGCACCACAGATACGCAGTATTTT. It yields the protein CASSPSSGTTDTQYF.

The gene calls are TRBV7-3 and TRBJ2-3, with 11 bases fitting TRBD2. The CDR3 totals 16 residues. V trimming: 5 bases; J trimming: 6 bases; junction bases outside the gene matches: 10. CDR1 is SGHTA and CDR2 is FQGTGA in the germline V gene. The CDR3 spells CASSPRSGGARDTQYF. CDR3 in DNA: TGTGCCAGCAGCCCCCGTAGCGGGGGGGCCAGGGATACGCAGTATTTT.

This chain connects TRBV4-2 to TRBJ1-6, with D hard to call. The CDR3 sequence is 17 residues long. V lost 0 bases to trimming and J lost 6 bases, with 15 bases between them. Germline-derived CDR1 and CDR2 are LGHNA and YNFKEQ. The CDR3 region has the DNA TGTGCCAGCAGCCAAGATTATGGAGGGATAGGTAATTCACCCCTCCACTTT. Translated, it gives CASSQDYGGIGNSPLHF.

This clone was detected once. The chain couples TRBV19 to TRBJ2-5; 7 bases are a match to TRBD1. V shed 6 bases, J shed 1 base, and the junction held 5 bases outside the gene matches. The CDR3 consists of 14 residues. From germline, CDR1 is LNHDA and CDR2 SQIVND (reference sequence). The CDR3 DNA reads as TGTGCCAGTAGACCCGGGACAGTCCAAGAGACCCAGTACTTC. This encodes CASRPGTVQETQYF.

The gene calls are TRBV15 and TRBJ1-2; possibly TRBD1 for D (6 bases). Deletions cut 5 bases from V and 2 bases from J, with 12 bases between. The CDR3 consists of 14 residues. The germline gives CDR1 LNHNV, CDR2 YYDKDF (reference sequence). CDR3 amino acids: CATSPRQGNYGYTF. For the CDR3, the DNA is TGTGCCACCAGCCCCAGGCAGGGGAACTATGGCTACACCTTC.